What follows are 15 T cell receptor beta chains derived from one specimen sequenced in a study of tumor and adjacent non-tumor tissue in lung cancer. The template was RNA from unsorted bulk tissue. A modified ARM-PCR protocol with three rounds of nested PCR amplified TCRbeta. Via MiXCR, TCRdb re-called the multiplex PCR reads, giving one row per CDR3 protein. This table has 90,000 to 130,000 distinct CDR3 sequences, over 75% appearing once. Material for sequencing was lung tumor tissue. The receptors originated from a man in his 70s with non-small cell lung cancer.

The V gene is TRBV28, the J gene TRBJ2-5; D may be TRBD1 (6 bases). The V end lost 7 bases, the J end lost 9 bases, and 24 bases lay between the germline ends. CDR1 and CDR2 (germline): MDHEN, SYDVKM. The CDR3 spans 15 residues. The CDR3 spells CASIKASIGGRAQYF. The CDR3 region has the DNA TGTGCCAGCATTAAAGCCTCCATAGGGGGTCGGGCCCAGTACTTC.

V is TRBV11-2 and J is TRBJ2-5; 7 bases are a match to TRBD2. Germline V gives CDR1 SGHAT, CDR2 FQNNGV. The J segment lost 10 bases and the V segment lost 5 bases, leaving 16 bases of the junction unmatched. The CDR3 totals 15 residues. The CDR3 region has the DNA TGTGCCAGCAGCATTAGTCCCGGGACCAGCGGGATCCAGTACTTC. Protein: CASSISPGTSGIQYF.

In its sample, this clonotype was seen many times. This chain joins TRBV28 and TRBJ2-2, with 7 positions matching TRBD1. V shed 2 bases, J shed 3 bases, and the junction held 9 bases outside the gene matches. Germline loops: CDR1 MDHEN, CDR2 SYDVKM. The CDR3 has 17 amino acids. The CDR3 loop is CASSLHRGRPYTGELFF. In nucleotides, the CDR3 is TGTGCCAGCAGTTTACACAGGGGTCGACCTTACACCGGGGAGCTGTTTTTT. The full variable domain, with the rest looked up from reference TRBV28 and TRBJ2-2, is DVKVTQSSRYLVKRTGEKVFLECVQDMDHENMFWYRQDPGLGLRLIYFSYDVKMKEKGDIPEGYSVSREKKERFSLILESASTNQTSMYLCASSLHRGRPYTGELFFGEGSRLTVL.

About this clonotype: This may stem from a read error, because a much larger clone lies one nucleotide away. CDR3 sequence reads: CASSSAENYGYTF. In nucleotides, the CDR3 is TGTGCCAGCAGTTCTGCGGAGAACTATGGCTACACCTTC. The chain has TRBV28 and TRBJ1-2; D is undetermined. Trimming took off 4 bases at V and 2 bases at J, with 8 bases between the two ends. The CDR3 has 13 residues. Germline CDR1 and CDR2: MDHEN and SYDVKM.

The chain carries TRBV5-1 and TRBJ2-7; D tentatively reads TRBD1 or TRBD2 (5 bases each). The V and J ends lost 4 bases and 6 bases respectively, with 20 bases between them. The CDR3 sequence is 15 residues long. CDR1 SGHRS and CDR2 YFSETQ come from the germline V gene. The CDR3 DNA follows: TGCGCCAGCAGCCCGATTTCCGGGACGGCAGTCGAGCAGTACTTC. The encoded protein is CASSPISGTAVEQYF.

As regards this clonotype: Sequence at one end of the junction differs from germline and may be a read error. V usage is TRBV6-5 and J usage is TRBJ1-1, with D hard to call. The CDR3 has 19 residues. Per germline, CDR1 MNHEY and CDR2 SVGAGI. CDR3 protein: CASSYHSRVPSSANNEAFF. The CDR3 region has the DNA TGTGCCAGCAGTTACCATTCGAGGGTACCCTCTTCCGCGAACAATGAAGCTTTCTTT.

The V call is TRBV10-3, the J call TRBJ2-6; tentatively, D is TRBD2 (6 bases). V lost 7 bases and J 1 base, leaving 17 bases between the germline ends. The CDR3 is made up of 17 amino acids. Germline V gene data show CDR1 as ENHRY and CDR2 as SYGVKD. CDR3 protein: CAINLSSGESGANVLTF. The CDR3 region has the DNA TGTGCCATCAACCTGAGTAGCGGAGAATCTGGGGCCAACGTCCTGACTTTC.

With respect to this clonotype: A junction boundary mismatches the germline segment, possibly from a read error. The chain joins TRBV2 to TRBJ2-2; D may be TRBD1 or TRBD2 (7 bases each). This CDR3 comprises 15 residues. CDR1 and CDR2 (germline): SNHLY, FYNNEI. The CDR3 is CASLIISGGDREVFF. CDR3 nucleotide sequence: TGTGCCAGCCTAATAATCTCAGGGGGGGACCGGGAGGTGTTTTTT.

As to this clonotype: The junction does not match germline at one end; this may be a read error. The chain joins TRBV11-2 to TRBJ2-1; perhaps TRBD2 as D (6 bases). The germline gives CDR1 SGHAT, CDR2 FQNNGV. The CDR3 length is 18 residues. Here the CDR3 DNA reads TGTACCAACATCTTACATGTGCGGGACTGGGCCTCCCACAATGAGCAGTTCTTC. Amino acids: CTNILHVRDWASHNEQFF. Supplemented by reference TRBV11-2 and TRBJ2-1, the full variable domain reads EAGVAQSPRYKIIEKRQSVAFWCNPISGHATLYWYQQILGQGPKLLIQFQNNGVVDDSQLPKDRFSAERLKGVDSTLKIQPAKLEDSAVYLCTNILHVRDWASHNEQFFGPGTRLTVL.

Concerning this clonotype itself: No conserved phenylalanine or tryptophan is present at the end of the CDR3, so a read error is the likely explanation. The chain employs TRBV13 and TRBJ2-7; D may be TRBD2 (6 bases). The CDR3 sequence is 13 residues long. Germline V gene lookup returns CDR1 PRHDT and CDR2 FYEKMQ (reference sequence). The CDR3 protein is CGGSSTTGDEQYL. The CDR3 DNA follows: TGTGGCGGCAGCTCAACCACGGGGGACGAGCAGTACTTA.

A remark on this clonotype: One end of the junction varies from germline; a read error may be responsible. The genes are TRBV6-5 and TRBJ1-1; the D is unclear. This CDR3 has 12 residues. CDR1 is MNHEY, CDR2 SVGAGI, per germline. This CDR3 is CASSRVSEEAIF. The CDR3 bases are TGTGCCAGCAGCCGCGTCTCCGAGGAGGCTATCTTT.

Note on this clonotype: No conserved phenylalanine or tryptophan ends this CDR3, so it is likely a read error. The V call is TRBV4-2, the J call TRBJ2-1; a weak D match, TRBD2 (5 bases). In germline, CDR1 is LGHNA, CDR2 YNFKEQ. The CDR3 totals 14 residues. The DNA for the CDR3 is TGTGCCAGGAGCCAAGTTAATCGGGGCAATGAGCAGTTCTTA. It specifies CARSQVNRGNEQFL.

This clonotype was picked up many times. The chain couples TRBV4-2 to TRBJ2-7; either TRBD1 or TRBD2 may supply D (5 bases each). Trimming cost V 4 bases and J 4 bases, with 20 bases left between them. Per germline, CDR1 LGHNA and CDR2 YNFKEQ. The CDR3 runs 16 residues. The CDR3 coding sequence is TGTGCCAGCAGCCCCTCGCTTGGGACGGACTTATACGAGCAGTACTTC. Its translation: CASSPSLGTDLYEQYF.

A word on this clonotype: One end of the junction does not line up with germline, which may come from a read error. The rearrangement uses TRBV28 and TRBJ2-5; D is uncertain. Germline CDR1 MDHEN, CDR2 SYDVKM. The CDR3 runs to 16 residues. The CDR3 reads CASSFNVYCAAEIQYF. The CDR3 region has the DNA TGTGCCAGCAGTTTTAATGTCTACTGTGCCGCAGAGATCCAGTACTTC.

Note on this clonotype: The junction shows a germline mismatch at one end, possibly a read error. V and J are TRBV6-5 and TRBJ1-2; TRBD1 is a possible D gene (6 bases). This CDR3 region has 14 residues. Looked up from germline, CDR1 is MNHEY and CDR2 is SVGAGI. CDR3 sequence reads: CASSYSGQEYGYIF. The CDR3 DNA is TGTGCCAGCAGTTACTCGGGACAAGAGTATGGCTACATCTTC.